This is a list of T cell receptor beta chains from one sample in a study of blood T cell repertoires in COVID-19. Produced via immunoSEQ multiplex PCR; TCRdb's table is partial and in-frame only. The table lists fewer than 60,000 clones, around 87% of them singletons, with approximately 6% in the top ten. The specimen sequenced was peripheral blood. The receptors shown here come from a woman aged 60-70 years with COVID-19, enrolled during active disease. The CDR3 runs from the conserved cysteine through the conserved F or W. The D gene is left open where the match is weak. Size is omitted from some rows. Given values are once, few, many or a class for expanded clones.

clone_size	v_call	j_call	d_call	cdr3_aa	cdr3_nt
-	TRBV7-6	TRBJ2-5	TRBD2	CASSTGSSGRLKTQYF	TGTGCCAGCAGCACCGGGTCTAGCGGGAGGTTAAAGACCCAGTACTTC
-	TRBV2	TRBJ1-2	TRBD1	CASSVRTGHNYGYTF	TGTGCCAGCAGTGTAAGGACAGGGCACAACTATGGCTACACCTTC
-	TRBV6-1	TRBJ1-5	-	CASSVATVYSNQPQHF	TGTGCCAGCAGTGTCGCGACAGTCTATAGCAATCAGCCCCAGCATTTT
-	TRBV5-4	TRBJ1-3	TRBD1	CASSRDRSSGNTIYF	TGTGCCAGCAGCCGGGACAGAAGCTCTGGAAACACCATATATTTT
-	TRBV10-3	TRBJ1-2	-	CAISVRADYGYTF	TGTGCCATCAGTGTGCGGGCAGACTATGGCTACACCTTC
-	TRBV6-5	TRBJ1-2	TRBD1	CATGDRGSRIYGYTF	TGTGCCACTGGGGACAGGGGCTCGCGAATCTATGGCTACACCTTC
-	TRBV18	TRBJ2-7	TRBD2	CASSPGTSGRANEQYF	TGTGCCAGCTCACCGGGGACTAGCGGGAGGGCCAACGAGCAGTACTTC
-	TRBV4-1	TRBJ2-7	TRBD2	CASSQAHRLAGNYEQYF	TGCGCCAGCAGCCAAGCCCACCGACTAGCGGGGAACTACGAGCAGTACTTC
-	TRBV28	TRBJ1-3	-	CASSRRGTAGNTIYF	TGTGCCAGCAGCCGAAGGGGGACCGCTGGAAACACCATATATTTT
-	TRBV28	TRBJ1-6	TRBD1	CASSLTGTGNNSPLHF	TGTGCCAGCAGTCTCACGGGGACAGGGAATAATTCACCCCTCCACTTT
once	TRBV27	TRBJ2-7	-	CASSSRGNSYEQYF	TGTGCCAGCAGTTCCAGGGGAAACTCCTACGAGCAGTACTTC
-	TRBV7-6	TRBJ2-2	TRBD1	CASSSSGTGTGELFF	TGTGCCAGCAGCTCTTCCGGGACAGGGACCGGGGAGCTGTTTTTT
-	TRBV2	TRBJ1-6	-	CASSVDSRPLHF	TGTGCCAGCAGTGTCGACAGCAGACCCCTCCACTTT
-	TRBV9	TRBJ1-2	-	CASSVDGGSGAYGYTF	TGTGCCAGCAGCGTGGACGGCGGTAGCGGGGCCTATGGCTACACCTTC
few	TRBV4-2	TRBJ2-3	TRBD2	CASSQAGRNIIAGDGTDTQYF	TGTGCCAGCAGCCAAGCCGGGCGGAATATAATAGCGGGAGACGGCACAGATACGCAGTATTTT
few	TRBV3-1/TRBV3-2	TRBJ2-3	-	CASSQGGGGATDTQYF	TGTGCCAGCAGCCAAGGAGGTGGGGGGGCCACAGATACGCAGTATTTT
few	TRBV2	TRBJ2-7	-	CATGDRRYEQYF	TGTGCCACTGGCGACAGGCGGTACGAGCAGTACTTC
once	TRBV5-4	TRBJ1-1	TRBD1	CASRMGAGGYTEAFF	TGTGCCAGCAGAATGGGGGCAGGGGGATACACTGAAGCTTTCTTT
-	TRBV29-1	TRBJ2-6	TRBD1	CSVQTGGSGANVLTF	TGCAGCGTACAGACAGGGGGCTCTGGGGCCAACGTCCTGACTTTC
few	TRBV7-6	TRBJ2-1	TRBD1	CASSRTGGVSNEQFF	TGTGCCAGCAGCCGGACAGGGGGCGTCTCCAATGAGCAGTTCTTC
once	TRBV5-4	TRBJ2-1	-	CASSPSTSLNEQFF	TGTGCCAGCAGCCCATCCACTAGCCTCAATGAGCAGTTCTTC
-	TRBV27	TRBJ2-3	TRBD2	CASSRTSGSTDTQYF	TGTGCCAGCAGTCGGACTAGCGGGAGCACAGATACGCAGTATTTT
-	TRBV11-2	TRBJ2-1	-	CASNIEHLRNEQFF	TGTGCCAGCAACATAGAGCACTTGCGAAATGAGCAGTTCTTC
-	TRBV3-1/TRBV3-2	TRBJ2-7	TRBD2	CASSQRNLAGSSYEQYF	TGTGCCAGCAGCCAAAGGAACCTAGCGGGAAGCTCCTACGAGCAGTACTTC
-	TRBV28	TRBJ2-1	TRBD1	CASRPTGFSDEQFF	TGTGCCAGCAGGCCGACAGGGTTCAGCGATGAGCAGTTCTTC
-	TRBV3-1/TRBV3-2	TRBJ2-7	-	CASSLAGSYEQYF	TGTGCCAGCAGCCTAGCCGGGTCCTACGAGCAGTACTTC
-	TRBV10-3	TRBJ1-6	-	CAISEIGESSPLHF	TGTGCCATCAGTGAGATCGGGGAGAGCTCACCCCTCCACTTT
once	TRBV28	TRBJ1-2	-	CASSRRGYGYTF	TGTGCCAGCAGTCGCCGCGGCTATGGCTACACCTTC
-	TRBV18	TRBJ2-1	TRBD2	CASSPGGDNEQFF	TGTGCCAGCTCACCAGGGGGGGACAATGAGCAGTTCTTC
-	TRBV10-3	TRBJ2-7	TRBD1	CAINRDRVINEQYF	TGTGCCATCAACCGGGACAGGGTTATCAACGAGCAGTACTTC
-	TRBV5-8	TRBJ2-1	-	CASSYLVGGRTVF	TGTGCCAGCAGCTATCTCGTCGGGGGGCGGACAGTCTTC
-	TRBV19	TRBJ2-2	-	CASTGFATGELFF	TGTGCCAGTACCGGTTTCGCCACCGGGGAGCTGTTTTTT
-	TRBV5-1	TRBJ2-1	TRBD2	CASSIGLAGNEQFF	TGCGCCAGCAGCATCGGACTAGCGGGCAATGAGCAGTTCTTC
-	TRBV27	TRBJ2-1	-	CASSKRTSGYNEQFF	TGTGCCAGCAGCAAGAGAACCTCGGGTTACAATGAGCAGTTCTTC
-	TRBV3-1/TRBV3-2	TRBJ1-2	TRBD1	CASSQGGTGNYGYTF	TGTGCCAGCAGCCAAGGAGGGACAGGAAACTATGGCTACACCTTC
-	TRBV5-4	TRBJ1-2	TRBD1	CASSLRTGPNYGYTF	TGTGCCAGCAGTCTACGGACAGGCCCCAACTATGGCTACACCTTC
-	TRBV6-1	TRBJ1-5	-	CASREAGGIGEQPQHF	TGTGCCAGCAGGGAAGCCGGGGGGATAGGGGAACAGCCCCAGCATTTT